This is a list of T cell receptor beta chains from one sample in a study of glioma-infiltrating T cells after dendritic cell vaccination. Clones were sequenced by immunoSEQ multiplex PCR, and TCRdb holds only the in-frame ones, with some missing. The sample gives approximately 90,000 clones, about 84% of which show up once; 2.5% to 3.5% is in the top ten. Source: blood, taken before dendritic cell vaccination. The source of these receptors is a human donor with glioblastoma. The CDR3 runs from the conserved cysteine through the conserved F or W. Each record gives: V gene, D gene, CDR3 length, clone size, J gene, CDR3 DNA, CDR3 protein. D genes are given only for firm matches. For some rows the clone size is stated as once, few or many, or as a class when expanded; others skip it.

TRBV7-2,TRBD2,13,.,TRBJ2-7,TGTGCCAGCAGCTTTAGCGGGACCTACGAGCAGTACTTC,CASSFSGTYEQYF
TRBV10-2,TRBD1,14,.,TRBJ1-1,TGCGCCAGCAGGGGACAGGGGGCAAATACTGAAGCTTTCTTT,CASRGQGANTEAFF
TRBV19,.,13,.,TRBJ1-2,TGTGCCAGTAGTATAAAGGGGTACTATGGCTACACCTTC,CASSIKGYYGYTF
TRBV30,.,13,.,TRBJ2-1,TGTGCCTGGAGGTCCAGGAGGGAGAATGAGCAGTTCTTC,CAWRSRRENEQFF
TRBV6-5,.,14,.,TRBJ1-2,TGTGCCAGCAGTTACTCGTTAATTAGCTATGGCTACACCTTC,CASSYSLISYGYTF
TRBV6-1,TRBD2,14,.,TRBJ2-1,TGTGCCAGCACTGGGGTAGCGGGGGGGAATGAGCAGTTCTTC,CASTGVAGGNEQFF
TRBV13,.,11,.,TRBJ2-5,TGTGCCAGCAGCTTTTCGGAGACCCAGTACTTC,CASSFSETQYF
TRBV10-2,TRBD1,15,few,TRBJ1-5,TGCGCCAGCAGTGATTACGGGACAGTTGGGCAGCCCCAGCATTTT,CASSDYGTVGQPQHF
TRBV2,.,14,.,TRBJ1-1,TGTGCCAGCACCCAGGGACTGCCGGCGGCTGAAGCTTTCTTT,CASTQGLPAAEAFF
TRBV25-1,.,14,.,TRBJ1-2,TGTGCCAGCAGTGATCGACAGTCTAACTATGGCTACACCTTC,CASSDRQSNYGYTF
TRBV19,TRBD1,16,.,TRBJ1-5,TGTGCCACCATGGGACAGGCCACTAGGGCTGTGCAGCCCCAGCATTTT,CATMGQATRAVQPQHF
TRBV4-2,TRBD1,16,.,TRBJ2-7,TGTGCCAGCAGCCCCTTCGGGACAGGGGGTCACTACGAGCAGTACTTC,CASSPFGTGGHYEQYF
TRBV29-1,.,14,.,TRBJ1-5,TGCAGCGTTCGGGAAGGGGGTAGCAATCAGCCCCAGCATTTT,CSVREGGSNQPQHF
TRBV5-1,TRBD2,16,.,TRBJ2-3,TGCGCCAGCAGCTTGGCCCTAGCGGGGGCCGCAGATACGCAGTATTTT,CASSLALAGAADTQYF
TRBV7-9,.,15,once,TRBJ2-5,TGTGCCAGCAGCCGATATGGTGGAACAGGTGGGACCCAGTACTTC,CASSRYGGTGGTQYF
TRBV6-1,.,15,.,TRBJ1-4,TGTGCCAGCAGTATACACAGGGACGGGAATGAAAAACTGTTTTTT,CASSIHRDGNEKLFF
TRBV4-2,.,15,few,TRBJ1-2,TGTGCCAGCAGCCAGGGCGACAGCCGGAGGGATGGCTACACCTTC,CASSQGDSRRDGYTF
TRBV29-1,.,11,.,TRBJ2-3,TGCAGCGCCCTTCAGTCGGATACGCAGTATTTT,CSALQSDTQYF
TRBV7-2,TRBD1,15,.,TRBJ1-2,TGTGCCAGCAGATCACCAGGGACAGGGGGATTTGGCTACACCTTC,CASRSPGTGGFGYTF